The 17 T cell receptor beta chains reported below all come from one sample, sequenced in a study of cytomegalovirus exposure and HLA in healthy donors. Primers: 60 Vbeta forward and 13 Jbeta reverse. TCRdb keeps only in-frame clones here, not all; method: immunoSEQ multiplex PCR. The data contain 80,000 to 100,000 clones, approximately 80% of them singletons. The sequenced sample was PBMCs. These TCRs come from a human donor in good health.

This chain joins TRBV7-2 and TRBJ2-1; 11 nucleotides line up with TRBD2. Trimming removed 0 bases from V and 15 bases from J; junction bases left unmatched: 10. The CDR3 contains 15 residues. CDR1 is SGHTA and CDR2 is FQGNSA in the germline V gene. CDR3 loop: CASSLAASGGPYLFF. In DNA, the CDR3 is TGTGCCAGCAGCTTAGCGGCTAGCGGGGGGCCCTATCTGTTCTTC.

The chain employs TRBV19 and TRBJ1-3; possible D gene TRBD1, 6 bases. This CDR3 contains 18 residues. Germline V lookup: CDR1 LNHDA, CDR2 SQIVND (reference sequence). With 5 bases removed from V and 0 bases from J, the gap between germline ends came to 20 bases. This CDR3 is CASSLLPGTPSSGNTIYF. The CDR3 coding sequence is TGTGCCAGTAGTCTCCTACCCGGGACACCAAGCTCTGGAAACACCATATATTTT.

This sequence joins TRBV7-2 and TRBJ1-1; 7 bases line up with TRBD1. V dropped 3 bases and J dropped 2; count of bases not matched to a gene: 3. CDR3 length: 14 amino acids. Germline assignment: CDR1 SGHTA and CDR2 FQGNSA. CDR3 amino acids: CASSLDRINTEAFF. The CDR3 region has the DNA TGTGCCAGCAGCTTGGACAGGATTAACACTGAAGCTTTCTTT.

The CDR3 sequence is CASSLPTGGAMKQYF. The CDR3, as DNA: TGTGCCAGCAGTTTACCGACAGGGGGTGCAATGAAGCAGTACTTC. The chain joins TRBV28 to TRBJ2-7; 9 bases are shared with TRBD1. Germline CDR1 and CDR2: MDHEN and SYDVKM. The CDR3 length is 15 residues. Losses at the gene ends were 2 bases for V and 8 bases for J; bases not matched to a gene: 10. Full variable domain (rest looked up from reference TRBV28 and TRBJ2-7): DVKVTQSSRYLVKRTGEKVFLECVQDMDHENMFWYRQDPGLGLRLIYFSYDVKMKEKGDIPEGYSVSREKKERFSLILESASTNQTSMYLCASSLPTGGAMKQYFGPGTRLTVT.

The V call is TRBV10-3, the J call TRBJ2-4, with D possibly being TRBD2 (6 bases). The V gene lost 5 bases and the J gene lost 1 base, with 9 bases spanning the gap. CDR3 size: 14 residues. Per the germline V gene, CDR1 is ENHRY and CDR2 is SYGVKD. CDR3 in amino acids: CAISPGDAKNIQYF. DNA of the CDR3: TGTGCCATCAGTCCGGGGGACGCCAAAAACATTCAGTACTTC.

The V and J genes are TRBV27 and TRBJ1-4; a weak D match, TRBD1 (6 bases). CDR1 is MNHEY and CDR2 is SMNVEV in the germline V gene (reference sequence). This CDR3 has 14 residues. Trimming took 2 bases from V and 6 from J, leaving 10 bases between them. The CDR3 is CASSLTGTDEKLFF. CDR3 bases: TGTGCCAGCAGTTTAACAGGGACCGATGAAAAACTGTTTTTT.

The rearrangement uses TRBV6-6 and TRBJ1-5, with 10 bases fitting TRBD1. Germline V gene sequence: CDR1 MNHNY, CDR2 SVGAGI (reference sequence). The CDR3 spans 16 residues. Unmatched junction bases numbered 4, after V lost 2 bases and J lost 3 bases. The DNA for the CDR3 is TGTGCCAGCAGTTACGGGACAGGGGCTACCAATCAGCCCCAGCATTTT. This codes for CASSYGTGATNQPQHF.

The chain recombines TRBV4-1 with TRBJ2-5; 9 bases line up with TRBD1. Germline V gene sequence: CDR1 MGHRA, CDR2 YSYEKL. CDR3 length: 16 amino acids. With V trimmed by 1 base and J by 5 bases, 8 bases remained unmatched. The CDR3 DNA follows: TGCGCCAGCAGCCAAGTACAGGGGGCGGTCTCCGAGACCCAGTACTTC. This sequence encodes CASSQVQGAVSETQYF.

V is TRBV28 and J is TRBJ2-7, with 11 bases matching TRBD1. CDR1 is MDHEN, CDR2 SYDVKM, per germline. This CDR3 has 16 residues. V shed 5 bases, J shed 2 bases, and the junction held 8 bases outside the gene matches. This CDR3 reads CASSPPAGQGAYEQYF. The CDR3 bases are TGTGCCAGCAGTCCCCCTGCGGGACAGGGGGCCTACGAGCAGTACTTC.

This clone was seen more than once but under ten times. The chain is built from TRBV27 and TRBJ2-6; D is possibly TRBD2 (5 bases). Germline V CDR1 and CDR2: MNHEY, SMNVEV (reference sequence). V was pared by 7 bases and J by 0 bases, with 13 bases between. This CDR3 has 16 amino acids. The CDR3 loop is CASTGLFSSGANVLTF. CDR3 sequence (DNA): TGTGCCAGCACCGGACTTTTCTCCTCTGGGGCCAACGTCCTGACTTTC.

The rearrangement uses TRBV5-4 and TRBJ2-6, with 8 bases fitting TRBD1. CDR3 length equals 19 residues. J gave up 0 bases and V 4 bases, and 12 bases lay outside the gene matches. Germline V gene lookup returns CDR1 SGHNT and CDR2 YYREEE (reference sequence). CDR3 coding DNA: TGTGCCAGCAGCCGTAATGGGGACAGGTTTCCCTCTGGGGCCAACGTCCTGACTTTC. Residues: CASSRNGDRFPSGANVLTF.

The genes are TRBV4-2 and TRBJ2-1; D may be TRBD1 (6 bases). This CDR3 has 14 residues. Trimming stripped 5 bases from V and 6 bases from J, with 14 bases between. Germline assignment: CDR1 LGHNA and CDR2 YNFKEQ. The CDR3 sequence is CASSLTGQGNEQFF. The DNA for the CDR3 is TGTGCCAGCAGCTTGACAGGACAAGGCAATGAGCAGTTCTTC.

The table lists this clone with a few counts. J is TRBJ1-4 and V is TRBV29-1, with D possibly TRBD1 on 5 matching bases. Trimming shortened V by 4 bases and J by 2 bases, and 11 bases separated the two germline ends. The CDR3 loop spans 14 amino acids. The germline V gene encodes CDR1 SQVTM and CDR2 ANQGSEA. CDR3: CSVAPGPTNEKLFF. In DNA, the CDR3 is TGCAGCGTTGCCCCAGGGCCCACTAATGAAAAACTGTTTTTT.

This clone was observed once. The gene calls are TRBV7-9 and TRBJ2-7; 7 bases are shared with TRBD2. This CDR3 region has 13 residues. CDR1 and CDR2 from the germline V gene are SEHNR and FQNEAQ (reference sequence). The ends lost 4 bases at V and 7 bases at J; junction bases unmatched: 7. Written as DNA, the CDR3 is TGTGCCAGCAGCTCCCCAGCGGGGCGGGAGCAGTACTTC. Protein sequence: CASSSPAGREQYF.

The rearrangement joins TRBV19 to TRBJ2-3, with D uncertain. CDR1 and CDR2 (germline): LNHDA, SQIVND (reference sequence). The V and J ends lost 5 bases and 1 base respectively, with 10 bases between them. The CDR3 sequence is 14 residues long. For the CDR3, the DNA is TGTGCCAGTAGTTCCCCTTCGGGCACAGATACGCAGTATTTT. Protein sequence: CASSSPSGTDTQYF.

The rearrangement uses TRBV6-5 and TRBJ2-2, with TRBD1 matching 8 bases. The V and J ends lost 8 bases and 0 bases, in that order; junction bases with no gene match: 5. Germline V gene sequence: CDR1 MNHEY, CDR2 SVGAGI. The CDR3 consists of 15 residues. This CDR3 reads CASGGTGPNTGELFF. CDR3 nucleotide sequence: TGTGCCAGCGGAGGGACAGGTCCGAACACCGGGGAGCTGTTTTTT.

The chain links TRBV28 to TRBJ2-3, with D hard to call. This CDR3 has 16 amino acids. Deletions cut 7 bases from V and 2 bases from J, with 19 bases between. Germline CDR1 and CDR2: MDHEN and SYDVKM. The CDR3 DNA is TGTGCCAGCACTCCCGCTCCACTCAGGTCCACAGATACGCAGTATTTT. Amino acid sequence: CASTPAPLRSTDTQYF.